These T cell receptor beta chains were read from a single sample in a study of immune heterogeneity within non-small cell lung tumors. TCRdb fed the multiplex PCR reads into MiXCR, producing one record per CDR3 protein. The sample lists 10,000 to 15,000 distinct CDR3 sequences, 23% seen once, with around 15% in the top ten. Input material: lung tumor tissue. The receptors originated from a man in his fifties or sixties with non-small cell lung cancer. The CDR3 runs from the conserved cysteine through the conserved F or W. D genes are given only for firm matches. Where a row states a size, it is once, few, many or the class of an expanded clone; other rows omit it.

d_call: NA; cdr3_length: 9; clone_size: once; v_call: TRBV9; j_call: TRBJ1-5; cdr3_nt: TGTGCCAGAACGGAGCCCCAGCATTTT; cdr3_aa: CARTEPQHF
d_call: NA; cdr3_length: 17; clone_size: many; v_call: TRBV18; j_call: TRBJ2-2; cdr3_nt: TGTGCCAGCTCACAGTTATCTCAGACAGCGAACACCGGGGAGCTGTTTTTT; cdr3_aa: CASSQLSQTANTGELFF
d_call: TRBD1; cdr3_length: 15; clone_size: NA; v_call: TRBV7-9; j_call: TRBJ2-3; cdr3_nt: TGTGCCAGCAGCGTCGGGACAGGGAGCACAGATACGCAGTATTTT; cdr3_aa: CASSVGTGSTDTQYF
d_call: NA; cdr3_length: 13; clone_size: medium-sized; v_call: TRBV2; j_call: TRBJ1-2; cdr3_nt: TGTGCCAGCGGGAGGGGAGAAAACTATGGCTACACCTTC; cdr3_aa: CASGRGENYGYTF
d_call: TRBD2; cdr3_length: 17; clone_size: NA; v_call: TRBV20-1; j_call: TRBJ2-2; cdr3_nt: TGCAGTGCTAGGGGGACTAGCGGGGGGACGAACACCGGGGAGCTGTTTTTT; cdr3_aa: CSARGTSGGTNTGELFF
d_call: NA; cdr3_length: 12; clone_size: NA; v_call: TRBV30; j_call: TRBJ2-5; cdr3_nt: TGTGCCTGGAGTCTACAGCAAGAGACCCAGTACTTC; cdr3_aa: CAWSLQQETQYF
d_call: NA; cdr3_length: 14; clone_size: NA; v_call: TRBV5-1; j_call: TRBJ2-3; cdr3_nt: TGCGCCAGCAGCCAGTTAGAAAACACAGATACGCAGTATTTT; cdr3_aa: CASSQLENTDTQYF
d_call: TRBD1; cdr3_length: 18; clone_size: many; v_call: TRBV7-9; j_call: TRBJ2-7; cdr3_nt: TGTGCCAGCAGCCCGAGTCCCGGGACAGGGTCCCTACCCTACGAGCAGTACTTC; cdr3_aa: CASSPSPGTGSLPYEQYF
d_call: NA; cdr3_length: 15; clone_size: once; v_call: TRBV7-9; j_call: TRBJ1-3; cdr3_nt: TGTGCCAGCATCTTAGCGGCACACTCTGGAAACACCATATATTTT; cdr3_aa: CASILAAHSGNTIYF
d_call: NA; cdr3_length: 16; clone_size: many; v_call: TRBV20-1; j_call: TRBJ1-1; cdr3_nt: TGCAGTGCTAGCCCTCCAGGACGGGGAAAGGGGACTGAAGCTTTCTTT; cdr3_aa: CSASPPGRGKGTEAFF
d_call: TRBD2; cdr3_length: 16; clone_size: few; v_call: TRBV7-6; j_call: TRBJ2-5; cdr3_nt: TGTGCCAGCAGCTTCTCTAGCGGGAGAGGGGGAGAGACCCAGTACTTC; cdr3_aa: CASSFSSGRGGETQYF
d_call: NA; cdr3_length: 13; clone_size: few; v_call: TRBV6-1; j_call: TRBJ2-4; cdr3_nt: TGTGCCAGCAGTTTAAAAGCGTGGAACATTCAGTACTTC; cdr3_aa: CASSLKAWNIQYF
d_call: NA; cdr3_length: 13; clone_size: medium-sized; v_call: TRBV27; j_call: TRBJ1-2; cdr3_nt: TGTGCCAGCAGTTATTCTCTTAACTATGGCTACACCTTC; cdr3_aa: CASSYSLNYGYTF
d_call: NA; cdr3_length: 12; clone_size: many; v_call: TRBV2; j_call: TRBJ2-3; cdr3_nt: TGTGCCAGCAGTTCCGGCACAGATACGCAGTATTTT; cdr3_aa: CASSSGTDTQYF
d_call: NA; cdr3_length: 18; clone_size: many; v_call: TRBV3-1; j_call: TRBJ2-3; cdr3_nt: TGTGCCAGCAGCCAAGTTTTCTCGTCCGGGGCTTACACAGATACGCAGTATTTT; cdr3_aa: CASSQVFSSGAYTDTQYF
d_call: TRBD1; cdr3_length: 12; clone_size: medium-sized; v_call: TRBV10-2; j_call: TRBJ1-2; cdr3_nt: TGCGCCAGCTTTCCAGGGGGCTATGGCTACACCTTC; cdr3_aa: CASFPGGYGYTF
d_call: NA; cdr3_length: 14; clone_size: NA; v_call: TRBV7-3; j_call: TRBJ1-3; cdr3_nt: TGTGCCAGCAGCCTCGTTGGGGGTGGAAACACCATATATTTT; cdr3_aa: CASSLVGGGNTIYF
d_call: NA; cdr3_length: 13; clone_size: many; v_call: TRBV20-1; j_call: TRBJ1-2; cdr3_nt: TGCAGTGCTGACTGGGGGGGTGCCTATGGCTACACCTTC; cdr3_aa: CSADWGGAYGYTF
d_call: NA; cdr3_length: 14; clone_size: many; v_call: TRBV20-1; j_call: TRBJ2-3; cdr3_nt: TGCAGTGCTAGAAACCCGGACGGCTCAGATACGCAGTATTTT; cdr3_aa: CSARNPDGSDTQYF
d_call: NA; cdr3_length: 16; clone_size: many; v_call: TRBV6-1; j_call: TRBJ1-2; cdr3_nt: TGTGCCAGCAGTGTTTGGCGGCAGGCGCAGACTTATGGCTACACCTTC; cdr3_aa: CASSVWRQAQTYGYTF
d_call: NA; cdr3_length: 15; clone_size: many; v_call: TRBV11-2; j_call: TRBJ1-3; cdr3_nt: TGTGCCAGCAGCTTAGACAGGGGAAGAGGAAACACCATATATTTT; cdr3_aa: CASSLDRGRGNTIYF
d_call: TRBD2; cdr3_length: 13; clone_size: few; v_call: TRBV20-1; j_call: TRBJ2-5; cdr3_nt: TGCAGTGCTGGCACTAGCGTCGGGGAGACCCAGTACTTC; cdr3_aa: CSAGTSVGETQYF
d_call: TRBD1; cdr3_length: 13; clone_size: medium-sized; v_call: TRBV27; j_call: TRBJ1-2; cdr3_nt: TGTGCCAGCAGTTGGACAGGGGACTATGGCTACACCTTC; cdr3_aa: CASSWTGDYGYTF
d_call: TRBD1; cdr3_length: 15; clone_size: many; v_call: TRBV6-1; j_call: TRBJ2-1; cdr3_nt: TGTGCCAGCAGAACCGGGACAGGGACCTACAATGAGCAGTTCTTC; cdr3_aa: CASRTGTGTYNEQFF
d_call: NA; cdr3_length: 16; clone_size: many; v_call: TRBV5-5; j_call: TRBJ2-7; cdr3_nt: TGTGCCAGCAGCTCCCCCGGGACACGGATTACCTACGAGCAGTACTTC; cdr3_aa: CASSSPGTRITYEQYF
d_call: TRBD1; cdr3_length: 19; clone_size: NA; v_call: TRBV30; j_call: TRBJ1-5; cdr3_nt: TGTGCCTGGAGTGTACGAAGGGGGCGGGGGGCGTATAGCAATCAGCCCCAGCATTTT; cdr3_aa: CAWSVRRGRGAYSNQPQHF
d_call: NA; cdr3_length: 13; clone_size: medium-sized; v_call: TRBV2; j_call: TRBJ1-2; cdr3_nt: TGTGCCAGCAGTGAACAGGTTTTCTATGGCTACACCTTC; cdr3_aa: CASSEQVFYGYTF
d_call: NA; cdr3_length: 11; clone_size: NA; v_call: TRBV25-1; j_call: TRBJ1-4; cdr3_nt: TGTGCCAGCAGCGAATCAGAAAACCTGTTTTTT; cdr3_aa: CASSESENLFF
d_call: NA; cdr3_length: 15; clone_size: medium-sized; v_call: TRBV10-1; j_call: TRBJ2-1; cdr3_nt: TGCGCCAGCAGTGATGGTTCGGCAGGGTTCAATGAGCAGTTCTTC; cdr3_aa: CASSDGSAGFNEQFF
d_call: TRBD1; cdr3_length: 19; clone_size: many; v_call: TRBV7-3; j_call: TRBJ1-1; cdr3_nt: TGTGCCAGCAGCCCCCATCCGCCGGGGACAGGGGGCGTGTGGACTGAAGCTTTCTTT; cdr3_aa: CASSPHPPGTGGVWTEAFF